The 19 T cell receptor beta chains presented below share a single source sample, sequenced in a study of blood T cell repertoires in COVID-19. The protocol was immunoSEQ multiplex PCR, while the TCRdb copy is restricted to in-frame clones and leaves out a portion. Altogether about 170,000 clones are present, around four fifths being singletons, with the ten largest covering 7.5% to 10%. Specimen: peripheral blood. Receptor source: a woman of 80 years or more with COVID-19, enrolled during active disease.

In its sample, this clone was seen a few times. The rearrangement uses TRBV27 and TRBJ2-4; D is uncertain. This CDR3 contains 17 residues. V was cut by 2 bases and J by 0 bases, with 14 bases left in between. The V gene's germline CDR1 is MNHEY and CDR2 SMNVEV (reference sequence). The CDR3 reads CASSLPRRAVAKNIQYF. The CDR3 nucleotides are TGTGCCAGCAGTTTACCCCGGAGAGCCGTAGCCAAAAACATTCAGTACTTC.

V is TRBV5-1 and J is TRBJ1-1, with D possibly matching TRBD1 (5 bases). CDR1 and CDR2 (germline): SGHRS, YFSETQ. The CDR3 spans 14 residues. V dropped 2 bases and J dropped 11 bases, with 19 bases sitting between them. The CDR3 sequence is CASSLDSGGSLAFF. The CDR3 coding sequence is TGCGCCAGCAGCTTAGACAGCGGGGGTAGTCTCGCTTTCTTT.

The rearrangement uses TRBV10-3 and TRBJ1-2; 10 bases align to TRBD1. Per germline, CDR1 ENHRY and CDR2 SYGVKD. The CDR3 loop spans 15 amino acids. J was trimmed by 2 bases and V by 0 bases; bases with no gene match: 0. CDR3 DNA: TGTGCCATCAGTGAGTCGGACAGGGGGAACTATGGCTACACCTTC. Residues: CAISESDRGNYGYTF.

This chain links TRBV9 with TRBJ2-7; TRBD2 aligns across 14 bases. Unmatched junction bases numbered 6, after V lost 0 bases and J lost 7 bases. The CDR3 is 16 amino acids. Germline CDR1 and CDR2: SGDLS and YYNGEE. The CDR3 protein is CASSVVGLAGEGEQYF. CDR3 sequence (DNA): TGTGCCAGCAGCGTAGTGGGACTAGCGGGAGAGGGGGAGCAGTACTTC. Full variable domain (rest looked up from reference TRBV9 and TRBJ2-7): DSGVTQTPKHLITATGQRVTLRCSPRSGDLSVYWYQQSLDQGLQFLIQYYNGEERAKGNILERFSAQQFPDLHSELNLSSLELGDSALYFCASSVVGLAGEGEQYFGPGTRLTVT.

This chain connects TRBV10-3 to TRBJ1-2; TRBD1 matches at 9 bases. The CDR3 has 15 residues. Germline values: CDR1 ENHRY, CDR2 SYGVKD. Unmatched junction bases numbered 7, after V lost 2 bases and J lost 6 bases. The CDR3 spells CAISERDREADGYTF. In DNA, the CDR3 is TGTGCCATCAGTGAGAGGGACAGGGAGGCGGATGGCTACACCTTC.

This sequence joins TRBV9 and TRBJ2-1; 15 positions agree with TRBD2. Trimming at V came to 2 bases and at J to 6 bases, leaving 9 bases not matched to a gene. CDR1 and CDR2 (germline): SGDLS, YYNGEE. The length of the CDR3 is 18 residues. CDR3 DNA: TGTGCCAGCAGCGTTAGTCCGGGACTAGCGGGGGGACCCAATGAGCAGTTCTTC. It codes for CASSVSPGLAGGPNEQFF. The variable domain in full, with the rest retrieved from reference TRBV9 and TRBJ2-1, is DSGVTQTPKHLITATGQRVTLRCSPRSGDLSVYWYQQSLDQGLQFLIQYYNGEERAKGNILERFSAQQFPDLHSELNLSSLELGDSALYFCASSVSPGLAGGPNEQFFGPGTRLTVL.

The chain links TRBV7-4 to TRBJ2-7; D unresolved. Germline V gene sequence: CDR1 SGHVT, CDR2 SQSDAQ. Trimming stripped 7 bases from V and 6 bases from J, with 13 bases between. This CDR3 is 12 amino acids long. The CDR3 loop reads CASTPRRSEQYF. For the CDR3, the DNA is TGTGCCAGCACCCCCCGCCGGTCCGAGCAGTACTTC.

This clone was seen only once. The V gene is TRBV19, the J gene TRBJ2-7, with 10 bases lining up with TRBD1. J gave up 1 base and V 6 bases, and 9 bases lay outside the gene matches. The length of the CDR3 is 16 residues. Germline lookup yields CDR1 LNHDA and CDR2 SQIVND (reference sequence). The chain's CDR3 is CASRETGTGVSYEQYF. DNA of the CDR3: TGTGCCAGTAGAGAGACCGGGACAGGGGTTTCCTACGAGCAGTACTTC.

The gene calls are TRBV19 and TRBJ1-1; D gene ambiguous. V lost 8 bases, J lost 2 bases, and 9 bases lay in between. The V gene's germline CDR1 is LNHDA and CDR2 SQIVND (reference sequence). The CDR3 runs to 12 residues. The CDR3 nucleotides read TGTGCCAGTCGACACTTCAACACTGAAGCTTTCTTT. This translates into CASRHFNTEAFF.

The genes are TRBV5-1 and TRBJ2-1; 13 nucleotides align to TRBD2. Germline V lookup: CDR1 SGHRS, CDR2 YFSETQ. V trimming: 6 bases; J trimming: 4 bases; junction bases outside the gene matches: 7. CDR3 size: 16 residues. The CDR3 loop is CASTRLAGGGYNEQFF. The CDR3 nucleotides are TGCGCCAGCACAAGACTAGCGGGAGGAGGGTACAATGAGCAGTTCTTC.

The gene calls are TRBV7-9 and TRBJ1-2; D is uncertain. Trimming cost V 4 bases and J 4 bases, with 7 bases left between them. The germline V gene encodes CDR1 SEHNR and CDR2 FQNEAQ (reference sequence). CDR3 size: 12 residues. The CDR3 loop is CASSSLGYGYTF. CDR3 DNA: TGTGCCAGCAGCTCGCTAGGCTATGGCTACACCTTC.

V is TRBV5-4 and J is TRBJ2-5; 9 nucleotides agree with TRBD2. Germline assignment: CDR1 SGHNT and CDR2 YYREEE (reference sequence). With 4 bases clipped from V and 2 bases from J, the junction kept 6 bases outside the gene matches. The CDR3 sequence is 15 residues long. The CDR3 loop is CASSRQTSGQETQYF. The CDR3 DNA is TGTGCCAGCAGCCGACAAACTAGCGGGCAAGAGACCCAGTACTTC.

The CDR3 protein is CASSFGDSEGAETQYF. The CDR3 DNA is TGCGCCAGCAGCTTTGGAGATAGCGAGGGGGCAGAGACCCAGTACTTC. The chain carries TRBV5-1 and TRBJ2-5; TRBD1 matches 7 bases. Trimming removed 2 bases from V and 4 bases from J; junction bases left unmatched: 11. CDR1 is SGHRS and CDR2 is YFSETQ in the germline V gene. CDR3 length: 16 amino acids.

As DNA, the CDR3 is TGTGCCAGCTCACCGGTTCCGGGACTAAAGTTAAATGAGCAGTTCTTC. Protein product: CASSPVPGLKLNEQFF. The V gene is TRBV18, the J gene TRBJ2-1, with 7 positions matching TRBD2. Losses at the gene ends were 3 bases for V and 7 bases for J; bases not matched to a gene: 12. In germline, CDR1 is KGHSH, CDR2 LQKENI. This CDR3 comprises 16 residues.

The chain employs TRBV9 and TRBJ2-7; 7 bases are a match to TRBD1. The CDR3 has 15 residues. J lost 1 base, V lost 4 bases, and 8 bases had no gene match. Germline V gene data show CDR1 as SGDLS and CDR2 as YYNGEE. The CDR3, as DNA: TGTGCCAGCAGCCAGAGGGGGACAGAGTCCTACGAGCAGTACTTC. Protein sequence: CASSQRGTESYEQYF.

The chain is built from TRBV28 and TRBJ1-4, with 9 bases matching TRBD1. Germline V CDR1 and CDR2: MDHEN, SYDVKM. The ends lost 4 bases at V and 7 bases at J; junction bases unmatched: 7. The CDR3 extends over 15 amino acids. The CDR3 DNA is TGTGCCAGCAGTTCCCTACAGGGGGCGCGTGAAAAACTGTTTTTT. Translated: CASSSLQGAREKLFF.

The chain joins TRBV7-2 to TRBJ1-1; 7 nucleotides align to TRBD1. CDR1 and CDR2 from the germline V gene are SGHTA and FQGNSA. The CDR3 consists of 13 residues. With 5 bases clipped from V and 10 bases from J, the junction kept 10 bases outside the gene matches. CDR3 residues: CASSPRWDSSAFF. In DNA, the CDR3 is TGTGCCAGCAGCCCACGTTGGGACAGTTCAGCTTTCTTT.

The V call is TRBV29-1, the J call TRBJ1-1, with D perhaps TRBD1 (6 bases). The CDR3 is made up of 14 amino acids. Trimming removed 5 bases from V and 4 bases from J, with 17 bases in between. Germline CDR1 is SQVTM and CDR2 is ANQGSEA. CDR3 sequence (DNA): TGCAGCGTTCTGGGGGCGCGAGGTGCCACTGAAGCTTTCTTT. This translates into CSVLGARGATEAFF.

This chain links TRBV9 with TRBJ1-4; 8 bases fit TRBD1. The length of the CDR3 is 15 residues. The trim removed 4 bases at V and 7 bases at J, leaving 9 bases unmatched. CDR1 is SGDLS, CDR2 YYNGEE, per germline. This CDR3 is CASSTGQGGGEKLFF. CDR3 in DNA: TGTGCCAGCAGCACTGGACAGGGCGGGGGTGAAAAACTGTTTTTT.